The 7 T cell receptor beta chains presented below share a single source sample, sequenced in a study of regulatory T cells in long-lasting Graves disease. CDR3-region Arm-PCR and iRepertoire HTBI primers produced the TCR beta libraries. One entry per CDR3 protein results from TCRdb running MiXCR on the multiplex PCR reads. The data show 350,000 to 450,000 distinct CDR3 sequences, less than 25% seen once. The time point is: persistent/refractory GD, antithyroid drugs over 5 years with positive TRAb. With RNA extracted from PBMCs as input, the TCR library was made. The sequenced sample was peripheral blood mononuclear cells (PBMCs), obtained when the disease was refractory, from a patient treated with antithyroid drugs. These receptors were collected from a female donor with Graves disease.

The CDR3 region has the DNA TGTGCCAGCAGGACGGGCTACAATGAGCAGTTCTTC. Amino acids: CASRTGYNEQFF. The gene calls are TRBV7-9 and TRBJ2-1, with no clear D. Germline CDR1 SEHNR, CDR2 FQNEAQ (reference sequence). CDR3 length: 12 amino acids. The V gene lost 6 bases and the J gene lost 3 bases, with 6 bases spanning the gap. Combining the CDR3 with reference TRBV7-9 and TRBJ2-1 gives the whole variable domain DTGVSQNPRHKITKRGQNVTFRCDPISEHNRLYWYRQTLGQGPEFLTYFQNEAQLEKSRLLSDRFSAERPKGSFSTLEIQRTEQGDSAMYLCASRTGYNEQFFGPGTRLTVL.

The CDR3: CASSIKSRGPQHF. The DNA for the CDR3 is TGTGCCAGCAGTATAAAAAGCAGGGGGCCCCAGCATTTT. The V call is TRBV27, the J call TRBJ1-5; D possibly corresponds to TRBD1 (6 bases). V lost 5 bases, J lost 9 bases, and 14 bases lay in between. Germline V gives CDR1 MNHEY, CDR2 SMNVEV (reference sequence). This CDR3 is built from 13 residues.

The chain carries TRBV4-2 and TRBJ1-1; no reliable D call. From germline, CDR1 is LGHNA and CDR2 YNFKEQ. Trimming cost V 0 bases and J 6 bases, with 8 bases left between them. The CDR3 length is 13 residues. CDR3 amino acids: CASSQEGQAEAFF. CDR3 nucleotide sequence: TGTGCCAGCAGCCAAGAAGGGCAGGCTGAAGCTTTCTTT.

The V and J genes are TRBV7-8 and TRBJ2-1, with 11 bases fitting TRBD2. Losses at the gene ends were 5 bases for V and 1 base for J; bases not matched to a gene: 10. In germline, CDR1 is SGHVS, CDR2 FQNEAQ. The CDR3 totals 18 residues. The CDR3 sequence: CASSVTSGSFRSYNEQFF. The CDR3 DNA is TGTGCCAGCAGCGTAACTAGCGGGAGTTTTAGGTCCTACAATGAGCAGTTCTTC.

The gene calls are TRBV24-1 and TRBJ2-2; no clear D. Per germline, CDR1 KGHDR and CDR2 SFDVKD. The CDR3 sequence is 14 residues long. The ends were cut back, 4 bases at V and 5 bases at J, with 10 bases in the middle. The chain's CDR3 is CATSDPVATGELFF. CDR3 DNA: TGTGCCACCAGTGACCCTGTAGCAACCGGGGAGCTGTTTTTT.

The sample holds a few counts of this clonotype. The chain joins TRBV25-1 to TRBJ2-2; TRBD2 is a possible D gene (5 bases). Germline CDR1 and CDR2: MGHDK and SYGVNS. V was pared by 6 bases and J by 0 bases, with 14 bases between. CDR3 size: 16 residues. The CDR3 DNA reads as TGTGCCAGCAGCCCGACTACCCTCGCGAACACCGGGGAGCTGTTTTTT. This codes for CASSPTTLANTGELFF.

This clonotype was detected ten times or more. The V call is TRBV18, the J call TRBJ1-4; the D is unclear. The V and J ends lost 3 bases and 5 bases respectively, with 13 bases between them. CDR3 size: 15 residues. In germline, CDR1 is KGHSH, CDR2 LQKENI. The CDR3 nucleotides read TGTGCCAGCTCACCCCAAAACAGCTTCAATGAAAAACTGTTTTTT. This gives the protein CASSPQNSFNEKLFF.